This T cell receptor (beta chain) was recovered during a study of T cell responses to AZD1222 COVID-19 vaccine. The data were produced by immunoSEQ multiplex PCR, yet TCRdb's version contains in-frame clones alone and is incomplete. The repertoire holds around 99,000 clones, with more than 85% as singletons. As for this clone: The antigen is unknown.

Study results and limitations: Regions 160-218 and 743-854 dominated among vaccine-associated CD4 TCRs spanning spike.

Germline CDR1 LNHNV, CDR2 YYDKDF (reference sequence). CDR3 length: 12 amino acids. Deletions cut 1 base from V and 10 bases from J, with 5 bases between. This TCR was sampled from an adult who received the AZD1222 COVID-19 vaccine. V and J are TRBV15 and TRBJ1-6, with a weak D call TRBD1 (5 bases). Sequencing was performed on peripheral blood, taken 28 days after the second AZD1222 dose. CDR3 amino acids: CATSRGGSPLHF. CDR3 DNA sequence: TGTGCCACCAGCAGAGGGGGGTCACCCCTCCACTTT. The entire variable domain, with the rest obtained from reference TRBV15 and TRBJ1-6, is as follows: DAMVIQNPRYQVTQFGKPVTLSCSQTLNHNVMYWYQQKSSQAPKLLFHYYDKDFNNEADTPDNFQSRRPNTSFCFLDIRSPGLGDTAMYLCATSRGGSPLHFGNGTRLTVT.